Many counts were recorded for the clone carrying this T cell receptor beta chain. Its antigen is unidentified. V lost 5 bases to trimming and J lost 4 bases; unmatched junction nucleotides: 15. The CDR3 consists of 17 residues. Germline CDR1 reads SGHVS; CDR2 reads FNYEAQ. Molecules of cDNA were individually given unique molecular identifiers that were attached to them. TCRdb re-called the 5' RACE reads through MiXCR, storing one row per CDR3 protein. The sample includes roughly 42,000 distinct CDR3 sequences, about 12% of them seen just once. This specimen comes from a study of early T cells in non-severe SARS-CoV-2 infection. About the research overall: Chains stayed unpaired after sequencing of bulk RNA from unsorted whole blood.

Study observations and caveats: Matching with VDJdb favored anti-spike CD8 responses (missing private and CD4 specificities).

Sequenced: whole blood. This receptor was identified in an adult who was a healthcare worker with PCR-confirmed SARS-CoV-2 infection or an uninfected control (not recorded which). V usage is TRBV7-6 and J usage is TRBJ1-2, with 8 bases aligning to TRBD1. CDR3 residues: CASSPLTPGQGGYGYTF. The CDR3 bases are TGTGCCAGCAGCCCACTGACTCCCGGACAGGGAGGCTATGGCTACACCTTC.